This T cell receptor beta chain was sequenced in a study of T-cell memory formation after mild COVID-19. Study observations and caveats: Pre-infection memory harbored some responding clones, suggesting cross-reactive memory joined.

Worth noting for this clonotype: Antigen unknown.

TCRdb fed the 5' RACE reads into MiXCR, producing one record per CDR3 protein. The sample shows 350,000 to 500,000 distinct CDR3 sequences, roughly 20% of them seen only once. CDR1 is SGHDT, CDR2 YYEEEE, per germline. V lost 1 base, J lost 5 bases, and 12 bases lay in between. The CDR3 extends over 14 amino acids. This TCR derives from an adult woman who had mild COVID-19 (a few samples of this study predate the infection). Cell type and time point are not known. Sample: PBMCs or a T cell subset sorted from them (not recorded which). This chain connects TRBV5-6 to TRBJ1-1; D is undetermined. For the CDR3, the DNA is TGTGCCAGCAGCTTGCTTGGGGTGGTAACTGAAGCTTTCTTT. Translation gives CASSLLGVVTEAFF.